The present TCR beta chain was sequenced within a study of radiotherapy plus CTLA-4 blockade in lung cancer (dated by TCRdb to about 2018). For context, the study as a whole: Objective responses occurred in about 19% of enrolled patients, and under 40% achieved disease control. What the work shows at the level of the full study, not this receptor alone: The strongest predictors of response, as reported, were early dynamic changes in blood T cell clones along with a rise in serum interferon-beta after radiation. After treatment with radiotherapy and ipilimumab, TCR clones that came from tumors expanded in the peripheral blood.

CDR1 is given as KGHSH and CDR2 as LQKENI, both from the germline V gene. There are 21 amino acids in the CDR3, from cysteine to phenylalanine inclusive. Only the CDR3 portion is preserved as DNA: 63 bases, with reading frame beginning at the first base. V loses 2 bases at its end and J loses 0 bases; junction bases beyond the gene matches: 15. The study evaluated CTLA-4 blockade (ipilimumab) given together with focal radiation therapy in patients who had chemo-refractory metastatic non-small-cell lung cancer. This clone has more than one count but fewer than ten. The antigen this receptor binds is unknown. The sample holds no much larger clone one base away, and base qualities are not on file. Libraries were made using the immunoSEQ multiplex PCR assay. The immuneACCESS repertoire file appears here via TCRdb, limited to in-frame rearrangements. These files lack a portion of the clones; in checked studies, under half of the deficit traces to unresolved V genes, and the cause of the others is not known. The sample table records 55,000 to 85,000 clones; 60% to 80% of these occur just once. The leading ten clones occupy 15% to 20% of the sample.

This TCR derives from a human donor with non-small cell lung cancer whose response to radiotherapy plus ipilimumab could not be evaluated. Some clones in this sample may be carry-over from other donors' samples. The sample consisted of peripheral blood, taken from a patient treated with radiotherapy plus ipilimumab. The chain couples TRBV18 to TRBJ2-6, and 8 junctional nucleotides match TRBD1. The DNA sequence follows: TGTGCCAGCTCACCAAACAAAGGGACAGGCGGGCACCACTCTGGGGCCAACGTCCTGACTTTC. Translated, it reads CASSPNKGTGGHHSGANVLTF.